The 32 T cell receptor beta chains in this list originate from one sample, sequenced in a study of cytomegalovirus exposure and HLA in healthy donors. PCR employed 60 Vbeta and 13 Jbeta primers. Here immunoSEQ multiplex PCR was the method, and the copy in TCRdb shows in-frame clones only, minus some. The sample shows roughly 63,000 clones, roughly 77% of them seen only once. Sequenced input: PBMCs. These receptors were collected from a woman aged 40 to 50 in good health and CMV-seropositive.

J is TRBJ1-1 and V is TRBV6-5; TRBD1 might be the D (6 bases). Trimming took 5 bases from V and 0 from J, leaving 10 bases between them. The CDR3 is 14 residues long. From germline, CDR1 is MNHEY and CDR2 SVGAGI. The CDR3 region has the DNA TGTGCCAGCAGTGTACAGGGTCTGAACACTGAAGCTTTCTTT. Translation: CASSVQGLNTEAFF.

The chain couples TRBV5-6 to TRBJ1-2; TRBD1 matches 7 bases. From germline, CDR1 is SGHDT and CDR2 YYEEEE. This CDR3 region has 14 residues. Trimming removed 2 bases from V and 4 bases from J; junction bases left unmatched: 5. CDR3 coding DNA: TGTGCCAGCAGCTTTACCCGGGACAGCTATGGCTACACCTTC. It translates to CASSFTRDSYGYTF.

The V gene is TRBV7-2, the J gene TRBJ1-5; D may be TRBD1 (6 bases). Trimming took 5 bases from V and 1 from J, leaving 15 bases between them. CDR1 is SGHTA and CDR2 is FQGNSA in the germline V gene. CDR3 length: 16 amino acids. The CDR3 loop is CASSPGGLISNQPQHF. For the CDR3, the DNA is TGTGCCAGCAGCCCCGGGGGGCTCATCAGCAATCAGCCCCAGCATTTT.

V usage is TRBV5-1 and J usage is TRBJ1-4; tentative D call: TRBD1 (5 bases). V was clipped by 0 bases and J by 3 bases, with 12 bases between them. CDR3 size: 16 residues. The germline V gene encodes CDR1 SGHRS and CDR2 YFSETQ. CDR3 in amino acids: CASSLGGGAPNEKLFF. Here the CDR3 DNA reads TGCGCCAGCAGCTTGGGGGGAGGGGCCCCTAATGAAAAACTGTTTTTT.

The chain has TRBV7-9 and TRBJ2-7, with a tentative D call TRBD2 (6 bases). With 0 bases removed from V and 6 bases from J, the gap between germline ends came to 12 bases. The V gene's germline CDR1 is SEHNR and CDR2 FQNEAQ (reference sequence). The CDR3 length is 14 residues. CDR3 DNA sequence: TGTGCCAGCAGCTTAGCTGCGGGGCAAGCCGAGCAGTACTTC. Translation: CASSLAAGQAEQYF. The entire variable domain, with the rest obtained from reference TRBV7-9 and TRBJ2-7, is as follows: DTGVSQNPRHKITKRGQNVTFRCDPISEHNRLYWYRQTLGQGPEFLTYFQNEAQLEKSRLLSDRFSAERPKGSFSTLEIQRTEQGDSAMYLCASSLAAGQAEQYFGPGTRLTVT.

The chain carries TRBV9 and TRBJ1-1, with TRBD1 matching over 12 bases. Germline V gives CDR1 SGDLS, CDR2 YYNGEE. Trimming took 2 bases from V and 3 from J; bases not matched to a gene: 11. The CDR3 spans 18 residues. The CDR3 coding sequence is TGTGCCAGCAGCGTGACTGCCGGGACAGGGGGCAGGGACACTGAAGCTTTCTTT. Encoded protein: CASSVTAGTGGRDTEAFF.

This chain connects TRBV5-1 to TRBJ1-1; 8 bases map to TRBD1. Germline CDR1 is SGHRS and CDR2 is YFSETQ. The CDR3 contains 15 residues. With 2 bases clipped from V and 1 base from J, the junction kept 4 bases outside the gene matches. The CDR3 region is CASSLQGTGNTEAFF. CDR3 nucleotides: TGCGCCAGCAGCTTACAAGGGACAGGGAACACTGAAGCTTTCTTT. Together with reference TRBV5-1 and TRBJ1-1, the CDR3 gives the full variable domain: KAGVTQTPRYLIKTRGQQVTLSCSPISGHRSVSWYQQTPGQGLQFLFEYFSETQRNKGNFPGRFSGRQFSNSRSEMNVSTLELGDSALYLCASSLQGTGNTEAFFGQGTRLTVV.

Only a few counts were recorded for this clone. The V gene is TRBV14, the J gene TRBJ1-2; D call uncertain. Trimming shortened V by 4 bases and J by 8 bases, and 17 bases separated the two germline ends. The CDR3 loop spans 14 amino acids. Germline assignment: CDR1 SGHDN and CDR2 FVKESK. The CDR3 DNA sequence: TGTGCCAGCAGCCGGCAGGTCGGTCTTTTCGGCTACACCTTC. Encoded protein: CASSRQVGLFGYTF. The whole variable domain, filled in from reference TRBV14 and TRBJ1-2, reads EAGVTQFPSHSVIEKGQTVTLRCDPISGHDNLYWYRRVMGKEIKFLLHFVKESKQDESGMPNNRFLAERTGGTYSTLKVQPAELEDSGVYFCASSRQVGLFGYTFGSGTRLTVV.

CDR3 sequence (DNA): TGTGCCAGCAGCGCGGGACAGGGGATAGATGGAAACACCATATATTTT. This gives the protein CASSAGQGIDGNTIYF. This chain uses TRBV9 with TRBJ1-3, with 10 bases lining up with TRBD1. Germline CDR1 reads SGDLS; CDR2 reads YYNGEE. Trimming took 3 bases from V and 3 from J; bases not matched to a gene: 6. The CDR3 runs to 16 residues.

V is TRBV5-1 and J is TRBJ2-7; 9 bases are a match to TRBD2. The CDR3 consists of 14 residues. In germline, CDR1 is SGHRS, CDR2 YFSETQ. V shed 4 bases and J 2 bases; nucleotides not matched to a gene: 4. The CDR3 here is CASSVIAGAYEQYF. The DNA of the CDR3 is TGCGCCAGCAGCGTGATAGCGGGGGCCTACGAGCAGTACTTC.

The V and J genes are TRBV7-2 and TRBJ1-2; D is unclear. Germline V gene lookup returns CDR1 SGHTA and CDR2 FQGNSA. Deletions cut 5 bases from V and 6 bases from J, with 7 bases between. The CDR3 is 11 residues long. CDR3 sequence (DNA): TGTGCCAGCAGCCCCGGGAATGGCTACACCTTC. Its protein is CASSPGNGYTF.

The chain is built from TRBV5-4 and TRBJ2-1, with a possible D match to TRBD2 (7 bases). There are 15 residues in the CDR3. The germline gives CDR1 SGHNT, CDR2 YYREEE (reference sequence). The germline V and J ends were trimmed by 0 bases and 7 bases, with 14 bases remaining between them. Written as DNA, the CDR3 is TGTGCCAGCAGCTTGGGGGGGGGCGCTGTAAATGAGCAGTTCTTC. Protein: CASSLGGGAVNEQFF.

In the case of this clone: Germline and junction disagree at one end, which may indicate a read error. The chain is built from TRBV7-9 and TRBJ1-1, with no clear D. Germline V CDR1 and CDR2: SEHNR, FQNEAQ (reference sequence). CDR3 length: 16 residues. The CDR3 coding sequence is TGTTCCAGCAGCCCAGGTCCAAGGCTGGAAGAGACTGAAGCTTTCTTT. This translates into CSSSPGPRLEETEAFF.

This CDR3 reads CASSSRTGGNIQYF. Written as DNA, the CDR3 is TGTGCCAGCAGTTCTCGGACAGGGGGCAACATTCAGTACTTC. V gene TRBV27 combines with J gene TRBJ2-4; TRBD1 agrees at 11 bases. Germline V gives CDR1 MNHEY, CDR2 SMNVEV (reference sequence). Germline trimming cut 4 bases from V and 7 bases from J; bases unmatched to any gene: 3. The CDR3 has 14 amino acids.

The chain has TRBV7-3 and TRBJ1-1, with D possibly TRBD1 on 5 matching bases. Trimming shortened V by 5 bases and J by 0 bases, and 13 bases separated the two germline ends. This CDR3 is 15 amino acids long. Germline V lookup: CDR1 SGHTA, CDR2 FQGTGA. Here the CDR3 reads CASSPRQILNTEAFF. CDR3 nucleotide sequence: TGTGCCAGCAGCCCACGACAGATTTTGAACACTGAAGCTTTCTTT. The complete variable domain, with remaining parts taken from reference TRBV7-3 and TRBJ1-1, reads GAGVSQTPSNKVTEKGKYVELRCDPISGHTALYWYRQSLGQGPEFLIYFQGTGAADDSGLPNDRFFAVRPEGSVSTLKIQRTERGDSAVYLCASSPRQILNTEAFFGQGTRLTVV.

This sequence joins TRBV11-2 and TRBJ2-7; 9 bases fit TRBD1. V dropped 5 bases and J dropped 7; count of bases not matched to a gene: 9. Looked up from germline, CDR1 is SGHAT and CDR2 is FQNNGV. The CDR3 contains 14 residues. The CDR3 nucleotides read TGTGCCAGCAGCCTGGGGACAGGGTTTGAAGAGCAGTACTTC. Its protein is CASSLGTGFEEQYF.

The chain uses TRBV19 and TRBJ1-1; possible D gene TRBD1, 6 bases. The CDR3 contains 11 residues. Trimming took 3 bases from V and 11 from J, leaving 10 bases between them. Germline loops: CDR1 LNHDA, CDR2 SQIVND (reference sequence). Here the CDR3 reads CASSMNRDAFF. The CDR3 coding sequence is TGTGCCAGTAGTATGAACAGGGACGCTTTCTTT.

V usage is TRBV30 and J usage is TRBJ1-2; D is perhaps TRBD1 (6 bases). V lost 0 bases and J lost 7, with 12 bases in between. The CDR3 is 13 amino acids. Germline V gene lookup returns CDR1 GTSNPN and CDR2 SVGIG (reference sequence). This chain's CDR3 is CAWSVQGDRGYTF. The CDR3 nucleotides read TGTGCCTGGAGTGTACAGGGTGATCGTGGCTACACCTTC.

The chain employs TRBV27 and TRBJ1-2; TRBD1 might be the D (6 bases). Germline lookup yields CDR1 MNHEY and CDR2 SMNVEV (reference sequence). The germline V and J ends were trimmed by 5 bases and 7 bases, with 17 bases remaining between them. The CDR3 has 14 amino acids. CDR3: CASSPRAGALGYTF. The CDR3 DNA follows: TGTGCCAGCAGTCCTCGGGCAGGGGCTCTTGGCTACACCTTC.

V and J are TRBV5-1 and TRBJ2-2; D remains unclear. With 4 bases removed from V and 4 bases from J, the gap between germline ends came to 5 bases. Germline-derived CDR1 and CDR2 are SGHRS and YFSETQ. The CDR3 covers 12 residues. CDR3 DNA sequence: TGCGCCAGCAGCCCGGGCACCGGGGAGCTGTTTTTT. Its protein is CASSPGTGELFF.

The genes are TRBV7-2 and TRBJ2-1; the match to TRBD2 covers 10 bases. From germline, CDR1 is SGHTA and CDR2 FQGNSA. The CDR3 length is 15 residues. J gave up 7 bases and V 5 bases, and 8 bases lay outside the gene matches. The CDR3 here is CASSLALAGRNEQFF. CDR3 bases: TGTGCCAGCAGCCTCGCACTAGCGGGGCGTAATGAGCAGTTCTTC. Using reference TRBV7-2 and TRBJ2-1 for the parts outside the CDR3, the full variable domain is GAGVSQSPSNKVTEKGKDVELRCDPISGHTALYWYRQSLGQGLEFLIYFQGNSAPDKSGLPSDRFSAERTGGSVSTLTIQRTQQEDSAVYLCASSLALAGRNEQFFGPGTRLTVL.

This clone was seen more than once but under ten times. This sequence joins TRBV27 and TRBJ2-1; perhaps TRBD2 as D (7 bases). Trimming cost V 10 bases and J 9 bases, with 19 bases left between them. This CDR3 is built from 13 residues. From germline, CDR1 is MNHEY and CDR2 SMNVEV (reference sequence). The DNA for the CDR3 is TGTGCCACCCAGAGGGGGGGCCAGGGTGAGCAGTTCTTC. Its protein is CATQRGGQGEQFF.

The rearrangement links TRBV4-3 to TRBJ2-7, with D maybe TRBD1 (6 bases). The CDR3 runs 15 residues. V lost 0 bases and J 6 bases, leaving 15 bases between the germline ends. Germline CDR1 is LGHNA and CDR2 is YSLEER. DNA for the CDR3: TGCGCCAGCAGCCAAGATGGGACACCCAGGGTCGAGCAGTACTTC. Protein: CASSQDGTPRVEQYF.

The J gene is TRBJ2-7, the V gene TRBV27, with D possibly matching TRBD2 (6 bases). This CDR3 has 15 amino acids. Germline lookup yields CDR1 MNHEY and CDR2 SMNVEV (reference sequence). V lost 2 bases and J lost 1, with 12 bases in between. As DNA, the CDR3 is TGTGCCAGCAGTTTAATGGCAGGAGGGTCCTACGAGCAGTACTTC. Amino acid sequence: CASSLMAGGSYEQYF.

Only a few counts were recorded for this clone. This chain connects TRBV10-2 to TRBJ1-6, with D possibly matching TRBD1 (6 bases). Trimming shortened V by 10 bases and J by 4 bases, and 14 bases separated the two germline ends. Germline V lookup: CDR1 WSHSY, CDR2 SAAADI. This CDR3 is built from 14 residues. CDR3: CATNRDHYNSPLHF. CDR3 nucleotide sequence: TGCGCCACGAACAGGGACCATTATAATTCACCCCTCCACTTT.

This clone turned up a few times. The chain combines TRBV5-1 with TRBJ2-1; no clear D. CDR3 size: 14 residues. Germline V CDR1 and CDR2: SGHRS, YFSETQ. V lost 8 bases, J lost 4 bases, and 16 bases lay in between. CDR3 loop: CASKVTSAYNEQFF. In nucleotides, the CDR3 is TGCGCCAGTAAAGTAACATCCGCTTACAATGAGCAGTTCTTC.

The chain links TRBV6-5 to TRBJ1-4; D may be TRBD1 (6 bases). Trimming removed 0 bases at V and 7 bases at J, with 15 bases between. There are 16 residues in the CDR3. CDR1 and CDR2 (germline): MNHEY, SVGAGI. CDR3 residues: CASSYSIVGAGEKLFF. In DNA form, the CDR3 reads TGTGCCAGCAGTTACTCGATTGTGGGGGCGGGTGAAAAACTGTTTTTT.

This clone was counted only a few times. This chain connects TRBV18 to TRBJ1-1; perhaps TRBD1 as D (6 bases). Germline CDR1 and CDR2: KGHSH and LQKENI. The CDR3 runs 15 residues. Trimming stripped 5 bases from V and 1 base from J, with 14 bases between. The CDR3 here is CASSEGGGRNTEAFF. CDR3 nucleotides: TGTGCCAGCTCAGAGGGGGGGGGAAGGAACACTGAAGCTTTCTTT.

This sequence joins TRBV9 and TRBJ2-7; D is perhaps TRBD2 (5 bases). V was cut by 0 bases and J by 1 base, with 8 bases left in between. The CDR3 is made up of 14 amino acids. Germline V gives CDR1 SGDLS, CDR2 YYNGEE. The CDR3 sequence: CASSVAWTSYEQYF. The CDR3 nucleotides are TGTGCCAGCAGCGTAGCTTGGACTTCCTACGAGCAGTACTTC.

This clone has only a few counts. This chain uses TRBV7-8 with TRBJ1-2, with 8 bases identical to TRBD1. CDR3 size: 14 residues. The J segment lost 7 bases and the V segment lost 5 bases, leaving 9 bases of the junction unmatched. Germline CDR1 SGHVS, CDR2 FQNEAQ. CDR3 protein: CASSTNRGEGGYTF. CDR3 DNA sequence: TGTGCCAGCAGCACCAACAGGGGGGAGGGTGGCTACACCTTC.

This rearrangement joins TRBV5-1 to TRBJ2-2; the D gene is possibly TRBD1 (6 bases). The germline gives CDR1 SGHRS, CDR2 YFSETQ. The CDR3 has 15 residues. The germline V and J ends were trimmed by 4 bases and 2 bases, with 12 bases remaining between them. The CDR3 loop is CASSVAQGNTGELFF. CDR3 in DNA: TGCGCCAGCAGCGTTGCACAGGGTAACACCGGGGAGCTGTTTTTT.

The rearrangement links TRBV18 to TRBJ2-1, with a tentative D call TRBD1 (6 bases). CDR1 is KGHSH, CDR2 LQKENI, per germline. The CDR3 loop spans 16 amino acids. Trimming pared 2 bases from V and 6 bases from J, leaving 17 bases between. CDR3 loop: CASSPALRGSGNEQFF. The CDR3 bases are TGTGCCAGCTCACCAGCCCTGAGGGGGTCTGGCAATGAGCAGTTCTTC.